This T cell receptor (beta chain) was identified during a study of HIV-infected patients and healthy controls. TCRdb recomputed calls from the 5' RACE reads with MiXCR, one row per CDR3 protein. The table records approximately 64,000 distinct CDR3 sequences, roughly a fifth of them present only once. The origin of this receptor is a human donor in good health. The sequenced sample consisted of CD4+ T cells from blood.

CDR3 loop: CASRRTSGTDTQYF. As DNA, the CDR3 is TGTGCCAGCAGACGGACTAGCGGCACAGATACGCAGTATTTT. J is TRBJ2-3 and V is TRBV27, with 9 bases identical to TRBD2. V lost 6 bases, J lost 1 base, and 2 bases stayed unmatched. Germline loops: CDR1 MNHEY, CDR2 SMNVEV (reference sequence). This CDR3 has 14 residues.